Listed below are T cell receptor beta chains from one sample, sequenced in a study of CD8 T cells in Susac syndrome. TCRdb redid the calling of the immunoSEQ multiplex PCR reads with MiXCR, one entry per CDR3 protein. Counted here are more than 85,000 distinct CDR3 sequences, about 93% occurring once; the ten biggest clones make up about 0.28%. The sample taken for sequencing was CD4+ T cells from PBMCs. The receptors originated from a human donor with Susac syndrome. Both conserved end residues are part of each CDR3. A D gene is named only where the DNA matches it firmly. The size entry is marked missing in some rows and otherwise reads once, few, many or a size class.

CDR3 length	V gene	clone size	J gene	D gene	CDR3 DNA	CDR3 protein
14	TRBV2	NA	TRBJ2-5	NA	TGTGCCAGCATGTTTGGGGGCCCACAAGAGACCCAGTACTTC	CASMFGGPQETQYF
12	TRBV20-1	NA	TRBJ2-1	NA	TGCAGTGCTAGGACTCTCCCTAGGGGGCAGTTCTTC	CSARTLPRGQFF
16	TRBV6-6	NA	TRBJ2-3	TRBD2	TGTGCCAGCAGTTACTCTTGGGAGGGGAGCACAGATACGCAGTATTTT	CASSYSWEGSTDTQYF
15	TRBV10-3	NA	TRBJ1-6	TRBD1	TGTGCCATCAGATCGACAGGGGGCGGGAATTCACCCCTCCACTTT	CAIRSTGGGNSPLHF
14	TRBV28	NA	TRBJ2-7	NA	TGTGCCAGCAGTTTGGCTAGTTCTAACGACGAGCAGTACTTC	CASSLASSNDEQYF
14	TRBV20-1	NA	TRBJ2-4	TRBD2	TGCAGTGCTACCGGGACTAGCTATCTAAACATTCAGTACTTC	CSATGTSYLNIQYF
15	TRBV11-2	NA	TRBJ2-5	NA	TGTGCCAGCAGACGGATCAGGGGAAACCAAGAGACCCAGTACTTC	CASRRIRGNQETQYF
13	TRBV28	NA	TRBJ2-3	TRBD2	TGTGCCAGCAACCCCGCGGGGGAGGATACGCAGTATTTT	CASNPAGEDTQYF
15	TRBV12-5	NA	TRBJ1-3	NA	TGTGCTAGTGGTCTGAACACCGGCTCTGGAAACACCATATATTTT	CASGLNTGSGNTIYF
12	TRBV29-1	NA	TRBJ2-7	NA	TGCAGCGTTCGATCGACTCTCTACGAGCAGTACTTC	CSVRSTLYEQYF
13	TRBV6-5	NA	TRBJ1-2	TRBD1	TGTGCCAGCAGTTACAGGCAGGGGGCTTGGCCCCACTTC	CASSYRQGAWPHF
13	TRBV18	few	TRBJ2-3	NA	TGTGCCAGCTCACCAACTGTCACAGATACGCAGTATTTT	CASSPTVTDTQYF
11	TRBV30	NA	TRBJ1-2	NA	TGTGCCTGGAGTGTTGTGGATGGCTACACCTTC	CAWSVVDGYTF